Only one count was recorded for the clone carrying this T cell receptor (beta chain). This specimen belongs to a study of technical replicates of blood from four donors. Clones were read by immunoSEQ multiplex PCR, and TCRdb kept only the in-frame ones, dropping some. The table shows approximately 69,000 clones, with over 80% occurring only once. V was clipped by 3 bases and J by 2 bases; unmatched bases: 10. CDR3 length equals 15 residues. The germline gives CDR1 SQVTM, CDR2 ANQGSEA. Sequenced material: PBMCs. The V and J genes are TRBV29-1 and TRBJ2-7; 7 positions match TRBD2. The sequence was collected from a human donor in good health. Some clones in this sample may be carry-over from other donors' samples. The CDR3 bases are TGCAGCGTTGAGGTCCGCACTAGCGAGGCCTACGAGCAGTACTTC. It yields the protein CSVEVRTSEAYEQYF.